Reported below is one TCR beta chain. This clonotype was picked up many times. There is no known antigen for this receptor. The sample holds no much larger clone one base away, and base qualities are not on file. This sample stems from a study of T cells in Graves' hyperthyroidism and ophthalmopathy (dated by TCRdb to 2018 to 2020). A note on the overall study: Peripheral blood samples were taken at initial diagnosis, before any treatment was given. TCR V-J signatures able to tell the groups apart were searched for in a discovery cohort of 100 patients, of whom around 43 had Graves' ophthalmopathy and roughly 57 had stable Graves' hyperthyroidism. Whether ophthalmopathy could be predicted prospectively was tested in an independent validation cohort made up of roughly 19 hyperthyroidism patients plus 17 patients who later progressed to ophthalmopathy. For training and testing, the roughly 97 patients in the discovery cohort were randomly divided in a 7:3 ratio. In about 6 Graves' hyperthyroidism patients, the study also compared T-cell repertoires from thyroid tissue with T-cell repertoires from blood. After blood sampling, hyperthyroidism patients were treated with methimazole at a starting dose of 30 mg daily, and ophthalmopathy patients were treated with high-dose intravenous methylprednisolone. According to the paper, TCR Vbeta CDR3 sequencing was carried out on over 130 peripheral blood samples, which came from under 50 ophthalmopathy, around 74 hyperthyroidism and approximately 17 progressor patients. What the work shows at the level of the full study, not this receptor alone: In cross-validation, a model built on a 13 V-J signature told ophthalmopathy apart from stable hyperthyroidism with 85% to 90% sensitivity and roughly 82% specificity, and in testing the same model reached 80%/75%. In validation, progression to ophthalmopathy was predicted by the model with 70.59% sensitivity and roughly 76% specificity, a median of about 6.8 months before onset. Most expanded thyroid clonotypes (frequency above 0.001) were also found in blood, which suggests that blood repertoires may mirror thyroid immune responses. No statistical method was used to set the sample size in advance, and investigators knew the group allocation.

Graves' hyperthyroidism was defined as stable when no progression to ophthalmopathy occurred over 18 months of follow-up. Hyperthyroidism patients were aged 18 to 65 years and newly diagnosed, with disease duration of less than 2 months. Any patient with an uncontrolled infection, another autoimmune disease, pregnancy or lactation was excluded. Diagnoses were established on the basis of clinical symptoms, serum thyroxine and TRAb, thyroid ultrasound, and orbital computed tomography. PBMCs were isolated from about 9 ml of fresh peripheral blood by Ficoll-Paque density gradient centrifugation. Total RNA was extracted with Trizol reagent, and quality was checked on an Agilent 2100 Bioanalyzer. The TCR beta CDR3 regions were amplified from RNA transcripts. A first-round RT-PCR of the TCR CDR3 used the HTBI primer set with the Qiagen OneStep RT-PCR kit. Libraries were constructed in a second round of multiplex PCR, after which size selection and purification were carried out. The libraries were sequenced on an Illumina HiSeq2000 using paired-end 100 bp reads. Concerning the study's data processing: SOAPnuke was used to process the raw data, throwing out any read that contained adapters or uncalled bases, had a mean Phred below 15, or lacked an exact constant-primer or identifier match. High-quality paired reads were merged using COPE v1.2.5, and each unique nucleotide sequence was defined as a clonotype. MiTCR v1.1 was used to align the clonotypes against IMGT TRBV, TRBD and TRBJ reference segments. The analysis included only V-J combinations with a frequency above 0.0001, which together covered around 99% of the repertoires. A TCS score was defined as the ratio between F50 (clonal expansion) and ExV (chaos), using BLOSUM62-based TCRdist between CDR3 peptides within each V-J. Welch's t-statistics and random forest reduced several hundred V-J features to roughly 13, which were used in a naive Bayes classifier (R e1071). TCRdb reworked the public reads: Q25 trimming with fastp, MiXCR clone assembly, productive beta chains retained. Rows are unified per CDR3 protein, each entry keeping the most common DNA and genes. In this record, the V and J calls reflect TCRdb's handling and not the investigators' own analysis. A total of approximately 520,000 distinct CDR3 sequences appear in this sample, under 25% of them only once. Roughly 29% of the sample is held by the ten biggest clonotypes.

The germline V gene provides CDR1 SGHAT and CDR2 FQNNGV. The V and J ends are trimmed by 0 bases and 5 bases, leaving 8 bases between them. Its CDR3 holds 13 amino acids, cysteine through phenylalanine. This entry keeps only the CDR3 DNA: 39 bases, framed from base 1. Sequencing used blood. The chain joins TRBV11-2 to TRBJ2-7, with the D segment identity uncertain. The sequence was obtained from a man younger than 35 with Graves' hyperthyroidism. The DNA reads TGTGCCAGCAGCTTAGAAGGTCTTAACGAGCAGTACTTC. The translation is CASSLEGLNEQYF.